This TCR beta chain came from a study of blood T cell repertoires in COVID-19. Overall study: COVID-19 samples collected from the United States, Italy and Spain covered acute and convalescent phases.

Trimming removed 3 bases from V and 6 bases from J; junction bases left unmatched: 4. Looked up from germline, CDR1 is LNHNV and CDR2 is YYDKDF (reference sequence). The length of the CDR3 is 15 residues. Assay used: immunoSEQ multiplex PCR; TCRdb lists only in-frame clones, some missing. The repertoire includes 28,000 or so clones, roughly 84% of them detected once, and under 35% sits in the top ten. The chain uses TRBV15 and TRBJ1-5; TRBD1 agrees at 11 bases. The source material was peripheral blood. This clonotype originated in a human donor in a cohort sampled during active COVID-19. CDR3 sequence: CATSRDRGLSQPQHF. The CDR3 DNA is TGTGCCACCAGCAGGGACAGGGGGCTAAGTCAGCCCCAGCATTTT.